The rows below give T cell receptor beta chains drawn from one sample of a study of cytomegalovirus exposure and HLA in healthy donors. The table came from immunoSEQ multiplex PCR; TCRdb's copy has only in-frame clones and leaves some out. This table has approximately 150,000 clones, roughly 81% appearing once. The sample comprised PBMCs. The receptors shown here come from a female donor in good health and CMV-seronegative. Both conserved end residues are part of each CDR3. D genes are given only for firm matches. For some rows the clone size is stated as once, few or many, or as a class when expanded; others skip it.

j_call clone_size v_call d_call cdr3_length cdr3_aa cdr3_nt
TRBJ2-3 NA TRBV7-6 TRBD1 15 CASSLKQGAPDTQYF TGTGCCAGCAGCTTAAAACAGGGGGCCCCAGATACGCAGTATTTT
TRBJ2-2 NA TRBV11-2 NA 13 CASSRELTGELFF TGTGCCAGCAGCCGGGAACTCACCGGGGAGCTGTTTTTT
TRBJ1-5 NA TRBV7-9 NA 12 CASSRHYQPQHF TGTGCCAGCAGCCGCCACTATCAGCCCCAGCATTTT
TRBJ1-4 NA TRBV7-6 NA 12 CASSIPPGELFF TGTGCCAGCAGTATTCCCCCAGGGGAACTGTTTTTT
TRBJ2-1 NA TRBV6-1 NA 12 CASSSTLRGQFF TGTGCCAGCAGCTCCACCCTGCGGGGGCAGTTCTTC
TRBJ1-2 NA TRBV7-8 NA 14 CASSFARTAYGYTF TGTGCCAGCAGCTTTGCTAGGACAGCCTATGGCTACACCTTC
TRBJ2-7 once TRBV27 TRBD2 14 CASSPGTSSYEQYF TGTGCCAGCAGTCCCGGGACTAGCTCCTACGAGCAGTACTTC
TRBJ2-7 NA TRBV6-6 NA 14 CASSYGGGPVEQYF TGTGCCAGCAGTTACGGAGGGGGCCCAGTCGAGCAGTACTTC
TRBJ2-7 NA TRBV28 TRBD2 13 CATVRLAGGPRYF TGTGCCACCGTCAGGCTAGCGGGAGGGCCGCGGTACTTC
TRBJ1-1 few TRBV6-5 TRBD1 12 CASGTGDTEAFF TGTGCCAGTGGGACAGGGGACACTGAAGCTTTCTTT
TRBJ2-7 NA TRBV2 TRBD1 15 CASSEEGTGADEQYF TGTGCCAGCAGTGAAGAGGGGACAGGGGCTGACGAGCAGTACTTC
TRBJ1-2 once TRBV19 TRBD1 16 CASSIGTGGVRNGYTF TGTGCCAGTAGTATAGGGACAGGGGGCGTGAGGAATGGCTACACCTTC
TRBJ2-2 NA TRBV27 NA 15 CASSFGFGGAGELFF TGTGCCAGCAGTTTCGGGTTTGGAGGGGCCGGGGAGCTGTTTTTT
TRBJ2-7 NA TRBV15 NA 15 CATSLTNTGAYEQYF TGTGCCACCAGCCTAACTAACACAGGAGCCTACGAGCAGTACTTC
TRBJ1-2 NA TRBV7-9 NA 12 CASSLGEYGYTF TGTGCCAGCAGCTTAGGAGAGTATGGCTACACCTTC
TRBJ2-7 NA TRBV28 NA 13 CASKLAPAYEQYF TGTGCCAGCAAACTAGCACCGGCCTACGAGCAGTACTTC
TRBJ1-5 NA TRBV7-8 TRBD1 15 CASSINGQAQQPQHF TGTGCCAGCAGCATAAACGGACAGGCTCAACAGCCCCAGCATTTT
TRBJ1-6 few TRBV9 NA 15 CASSPRRWAEGPLHF TGTGCCAGCAGCCCCCGACGCTGGGCCGAGGGACCCCTCCACTTT
TRBJ1-6 NA TRBV11-2 NA 14 CASSRSRGWSPLHF TGTGCCAGCAGTAGAAGCAGGGGATGGTCACCCCTCCACTTT
TRBJ1-5 few TRBV7-2 TRBD1 14 CASRQGAGNQPQHF TGTGCCAGCAGACAGGGGGCGGGCAATCAGCCCCAGCATTTT
TRBJ1-5 NA TRBV7-9 TRBD1 13 CASSFGQGQPQHF TGTGCCAGCAGCTTCGGACAGGGTCAGCCCCAGCATTTT
TRBJ1-2 NA TRBV28 TRBD1 16 CASTERLQGKEYGYTF TGTGCCAGCACCGAAAGACTACAGGGGAAGGAGTATGGCTACACCTTC
TRBJ2-2 NA TRBV4-2 TRBD2 18 CASSQETSGGPNTGELFF TGTGCCAGCAGCCAGGAAACTAGCGGGGGGCCGAACACCGGGGAGCTGTTTTTT
TRBJ1-4 few TRBV7-8 TRBD1 15 CASSEQGATNEKLFF TGTGCCAGCAGCGAACAGGGGGCTACTAATGAAAAACTGTTTTTT
TRBJ2-7 NA TRBV7-7 TRBD1 14 CASSRDSESYEQYF TGTGCCAGCAGCCGGGACAGCGAGTCCTACGAGCAGTACTTC
TRBJ2-5 NA TRBV10-3 NA 13 CAISEAREETQYF TGTGCCATCAGTGAGGCCAGGGAAGAGACCCAGTACTTC
TRBJ2-5 NA TRBV19 TRBD2 14 CATVPGGRSETQYF TGTGCCACTGTTCCGGGAGGGCGTAGTGAGACCCAGTACTTC
TRBJ2-7 few TRBV7-2 TRBD1 13 CASSGQVAYEQYF TGTGCCAGCAGCGGACAGGTTGCCTACGAGCAGTACTTC
TRBJ1-5 NA TRBV6-5 NA 14 CASSYERENQPQHF TGTGCCAGCAGTTACGAACGGGAGAATCAGCCCCAGCATTTT
TRBJ1-2 NA TRBV5-6 NA 13 CASSFQGLRGYTF TGTGCCAGCAGCTTCCAGGGTTTGCGTGGCTACACCTTC
TRBJ1-2 NA TRBV6-1 NA 12 CASSQGGDGYTF TGTGCCAGCAGTCAAGGGGGGGATGGCTACACCTTC
TRBJ2-5 NA TRBV11-3 NA 13 CASSLFSGETQYF TGTGCCAGCAGCTTATTTAGCGGAGAGACCCAGTACTTC
TRBJ2-5 NA TRBV7-9 TRBD1 18 CASSLLKADRGLQETQYF TGTGCCAGCAGCTTATTAAAGGCGGACAGGGGGCTCCAAGAGACCCAGTACTTC
TRBJ1-1 NA TRBV5-4 TRBD1 18 CASSSATGGPFWSTEAFF TGTGCCAGCAGCTCTGCAACAGGGGGCCCCTTTTGGAGCACTGAAGCTTTCTTT
TRBJ1-3 NA TRBV6-1 NA 14 CASREGGGGNTIYF TGTGCCAGCAGGGAGGGAGGGGGGGGAAACACCATATATTTT
TRBJ2-3 NA TRBV6-5 TRBD2 16 CASSYSVSGGADTQYF TGTGCCAGCAGTTACTCGGTGAGCGGGGGGGCCGATACGCAGTATTTT
TRBJ1-1 once TRBV5-1 NA 15 CASSLVQGPSGEAFF TGCGCCAGCAGCTTGGTCCAGGGGCCGAGTGGTGAAGCTTTCTTT
TRBJ1-6 NA TRBV5-1 TRBD1 15 CASSLGTGANSPLHF TGCGCCAGCAGCCTCGGGACAGGCGCGAATTCACCCCTCCACTTT
TRBJ2-1 NA TRBV5-5 TRBD2 15 CASSRGGSKYNEQFF TGTGCCAGCAGCCGCGGGGGATCTAAGTACAATGAGCAGTTCTTC
TRBJ2-7 NA TRBV14 NA 14 CASSPSGLIYEQYF TGTGCCAGCAGTCCCTCCGGGTTAATCTACGAGCAGTACTTC
TRBJ2-7 NA TRBV7-9 TRBD2 13 CASSLLGGYEQYF TGTGCCAGCAGCTTATTGGGGGGGTATGAGCAGTACTTC
TRBJ1-2 NA TRBV4-1 TRBD1 15 CASSDPGQGAKGYTF TGCGCCAGCAGCGATCCGGGACAGGGGGCGAAAGGCTACACCTTC
TRBJ2-3 NA TRBV6-6 TRBD2 16 CASSYGLAGNTDTQYF TGTGCCAGCAGTTACGGACTAGCGGGGAACACAGATACGCAGTATTTT
TRBJ2-1 NA TRBV15 TRBD1 17 CATSTTQQGTGLNEQFF TGTGCCACCAGCACGACTCAACAGGGGACGGGGCTCAATGAGCAGTTCTTC
TRBJ2-7 NA TRBV27 NA 12 CASSDSFYEQYF TGTGCCAGCAGTGACTCTTTCTACGAGCAGTACTTC
TRBJ1-2 NA TRBV18 NA 15 CASSSPGIGSGGYTF TGTGCCAGCTCATCCCCGGGGATAGGTTCGGGAGGCTACACCTTC
TRBJ1-1 NA TRBV4-1 TRBD1 16 CASSQETGTGGTEAFF TGTGCCAGCAGCCAAGAGACCGGGACAGGGGGCACTGAAGCTTTCTTT
TRBJ1-5 NA TRBV27 NA 16 CASSLFGGGGDQPQHF TGTGCCAGCAGTCTTTTCGGGGGAGGAGGCGATCAGCCCCAGCATTTT
TRBJ2-1 NA TRBV7-9 TRBD1 14 CASSLGTGSREQFF TGTGCCAGCAGCTTAGGGACAGGGTCGCGTGAGCAGTTCTTC
TRBJ1-3 few TRBV6-5 TRBD1 14 CASSLQGPRNTIYF TGTGCCAGCAGTTTACAGGGGCCAAGAAACACCATATATTTT
TRBJ2-7 once TRBV6-5 TRBD1 13 CASSETGGREQYF TGTGCCAGCAGCGAGACAGGGGGCCGCGAGCAGTACTTC